The next 5 T cell receptor beta chains were all read from a single sample in a study of CD8 T cells in Susac syndrome. RNA was extracted with the RNeasy kit, and a quantity of roughly 0.45 to 1 ug was reverse transcribed using random hexamers. MiXCR was run by TCRdb on the immunoSEQ multiplex PCR reads, yielding one entry per CDR3 protein. The data show about 120,000 distinct CDR3 sequences, 90% to 95% seen once. The sample was CD8+ T cells from PBMCs. All receptors derive from a human donor with Susac syndrome.

The chain links TRBV13 to TRBJ2-7; D is unclear. This CDR3 region has 13 residues. Trimming cost V 5 bases and J 5 bases, with 13 bases left between them. Per the germline V gene, CDR1 is PRHDT and CDR2 is FYEKMQ (reference sequence). The CDR3 here is CASSRAEVDEQYF. DNA of the CDR3: TGTGCCAGCAGCAGGGCAGAGGTCGACGAGCAGTACTTC.

CDR3 region: CASSGRLAGGPYEQYF. The CDR3 DNA is TGTGCCAGCAGTGGACGTCTAGCGGGGGGCCCCTACGAGCAGTACTTC. This chain joins TRBV2 and TRBJ2-7; 11 positions agree with TRBD2. The CDR3 extends over 16 amino acids. Germline assignment: CDR1 SNHLY and CDR2 FYNNEI. The V and J ends lost 4 bases and 2 bases, in that order; junction bases with no gene match: 7.

This clonotype was detected only once. Because the CDR3's place on the DNA is in doubt, the DNA is left out and the CDR3 is given as listed by TCRdb. V and J are TRBV21-1 and TRBJ2-5; the table names TRBD1, a call not compared with the DNA. TRBV21-1 corresponds to a pseudogene. The CDR3 spans 16 amino acids, including both terminal residues. CDR3 loop: CASIPVGGGSRETQYF.

This clonotype was found once. The chain links TRBV20-1 to TRBJ2-3; the D is unclear. Germline values: CDR1 DFQATT, CDR2 SNEGSKA (reference sequence). The germline V and J ends were trimmed by 3 bases and 4 bases, with 14 bases remaining between them. CDR3 length: 14 residues. The CDR3 DNA reads TGCAGTGCTAGTCGTACCCCTCGGGCAGATACGCAGTATTTT. Protein sequence: CSASRTPRADTQYF.

The gene calls are TRBV6-1 and TRBJ1-1, with D maybe TRBD1 (6 bases). This CDR3 contains 16 residues. With 7 bases removed from V and 7 bases from J, the gap between germline ends came to 25 bases. The germline CDR1 and CDR2 sequences are MNHNS and SASEGT. The CDR3: CASTEAGAVPTIEAFF. The CDR3 nucleotides read TGTGCCAGCACCGAGGCGGGGGCCGTCCCTACAATTGAAGCTTTCTTT.